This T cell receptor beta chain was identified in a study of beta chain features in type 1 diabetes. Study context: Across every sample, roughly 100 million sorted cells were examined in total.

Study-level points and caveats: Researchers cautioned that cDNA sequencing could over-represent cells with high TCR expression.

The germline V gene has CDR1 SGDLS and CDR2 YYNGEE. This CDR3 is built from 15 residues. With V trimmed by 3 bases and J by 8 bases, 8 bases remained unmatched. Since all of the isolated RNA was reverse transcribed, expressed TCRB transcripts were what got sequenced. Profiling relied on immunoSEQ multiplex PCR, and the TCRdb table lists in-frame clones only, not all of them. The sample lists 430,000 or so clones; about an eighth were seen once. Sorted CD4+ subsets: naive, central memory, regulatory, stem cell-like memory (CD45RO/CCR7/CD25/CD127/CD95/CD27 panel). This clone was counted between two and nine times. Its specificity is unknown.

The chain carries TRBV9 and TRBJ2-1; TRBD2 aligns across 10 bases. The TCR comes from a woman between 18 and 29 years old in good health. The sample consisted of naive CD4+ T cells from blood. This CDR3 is CASSGTSGMGDEQFF. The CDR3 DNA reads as TGTGCCAGCAGCGGCACTAGCGGGATGGGCGATGAGCAGTTCTTC.